This T cell receptor (beta chain) is from a study of OX40 agonist ivuxolimab in advanced cancers. Study details: The dose-escalation cohort was just under 85% male, with a mean age of around 60 years, ranging roughly 23 to 90.

Repertoires were generated with immunoSEQ multiplex PCR, while TCRdb's copy carries only in-frame clones and drops some. The sample includes tens of thousands of clones, roughly 90% seen only once; the top ten take 10%. CDR3 length equals 15 residues. With 2 bases removed from V and 5 bases from J, the gap between germline ends came to 15 bases. Germline values: CDR1 SGHTA, CDR2 FQGNSA. Here the sequenced sample was CD4+ or CD8+ T cells sorted from blood, taken in a trial of the OX40 agonist ivuxolimab. This TCR came from an adult with an advanced solid tumor such as melanoma, head and neck, liver or kidney cancer. This rearrangement joins TRBV7-2 to TRBJ2-5; tentative D call: TRBD1 (6 bases). The CDR3 DNA sequence: TGTGCCAGCAGCTTAACGGCCAGGGGTTCCGAGACCCAGTACTTC. Translated: CASSLTARGSETQYF.